This T cell receptor beta chain comes out of a study of human T cells and chemical hapten exposure. This clonotype has ten or more counts. TCRdb redid the calling of the RACE reads with MiXCR, one entry per CDR3 protein. The table shows fewer than 95,000 distinct CDR3 sequences, with over 9.5% occurring only once. Time point reported: patch test 1, 2 weeks after DPC sensitization. Specified treatment: therapeutic diphenylcyclopropenone sensitization with weekly scalp DPC. It was from unfractionated whole blood that total RNA was extracted. V was cut by 5 bases and J by 4 bases, with 12 bases left in between. This CDR3 has 14 amino acids. Looked up from germline, CDR1 is SGHDN and CDR2 is FVKESK.

The sample was whole blood, taken in connection with sensitization to the hapten diphenylcyclopropenone (DPC). The sequence was collected from a man in his forties or fifties with alopecia areata. Some clones in this sample may be carry-over from other donors' samples. V usage is TRBV14 and J usage is TRBJ2-1; D is unclear. CDR3 in DNA: TGTGCCAGCAGCACCAAGGTAGATTACAATGAGCAGTTCTTC. This gives the protein CASSTKVDYNEQFF.